What follows are 19 T cell receptor beta chains derived from one specimen sequenced in a study of shared clonotypes between healthy human individuals. Only in-frame clones appear in the TCRdb table, and some are missing; sequencing was by immunoSEQ multiplex PCR. This sample yields approximately 110,000 clones, of which just over 65% are seen a single time; almost 25% belongs to the top ten. The sample taken for sequencing was memory CD8+ T cells sorted from blood. Documented subset: CD45RO+ cells pooled with CCR7-negative TemRA cells. All receptors derive from a woman aged 30 to 39 in good health.

This clone was observed many times. The chain links TRBV6-1 to TRBJ2-6, with D unresolved. Looked up from germline, CDR1 is MNHNS and CDR2 is SASEGT. This CDR3 contains 15 residues. V was clipped by 4 bases and J by 0 bases, with 7 bases between them. CDR3 residues: CASSGSNSGANVLTF. The CDR3 DNA sequence: TGTGCCAGCAGTGGCTCAAACTCTGGGGCCAACGTCCTGACTTTC.

V gene TRBV27 combines with J gene TRBJ2-5; 9 bases fit TRBD2. Losses at the gene ends were 2 bases for V and 3 bases for J; bases not matched to a gene: 4. CDR1 is MNHEY, CDR2 SMNVEV, per germline (reference sequence). The CDR3 is made up of 15 amino acids. The CDR3: CASSLGLAGKETQYF. CDR3 DNA sequence: TGTGCCAGCAGTTTAGGGCTAGCGGGAAAAGAGACCCAGTACTTC.

This sequence joins TRBV27 and TRBJ1-1; D unclear. CDR3 length equals 10 residues. CDR1 is MNHEY and CDR2 is SMNVEV in the germline V gene (reference sequence). The germline V and J ends were trimmed by 8 bases and 3 bases, with 4 bases remaining between them. The DNA for the CDR3 is TGTGCCAGCGGTGACACTGAAGCTTTCTTT. Amino acids: CASGDTEAFF.

This clone showed up just a few times. J is TRBJ2-7 and V is TRBV7-9; D ambiguous. Germline V gene sequence: CDR1 SEHNR, CDR2 FQNEAQ (reference sequence). The CDR3 extends over 11 amino acids. Between the trimmed V and J ends, which lost 4 bases and 4 bases, there was a span of 5 bases. The CDR3 loop is CASSSNYEQYF. The CDR3 coding sequence is TGTGCCAGCAGCTCGAATTACGAGCAGTACTTC.

The chain uses TRBV27 and TRBJ1-1, with 9 bases that match TRBD1. Losses at the gene ends were 8 bases for V and 5 bases for J; bases not matched to a gene: 9. In germline, CDR1 is MNHEY, CDR2 SMNVEV (reference sequence). The CDR3 length is 14 residues. The CDR3 DNA is TGTGCCAGCCGTTCGACAGGGGGGCATACTGAAGCTTTCTTT. The encoded protein is CASRSTGGHTEAFF.

This chain joins TRBV7-2 and TRBJ1-3; D unresolved. Trimming removed 5 bases from V and 2 bases from J, with 19 bases in between. Germline lookup yields CDR1 SGHTA and CDR2 FQGNSA. The CDR3 extends over 17 amino acids. The CDR3 sequence is CASSVTLGPVPGNTIYF. The CDR3 DNA reads as TGTGCCAGCAGCGTGACGTTAGGCCCTGTCCCTGGAAACACCATATATTTT.

Many counts were recorded for this clone. The sample holds other DNA sequences that translate to the same CDR3. The J gene is TRBJ2-1, the V gene TRBV5-1; no clear D gene. V lost 4 bases and J lost 4, with 15 bases in between. The CDR3 totals 15 residues. The germline V gene has CDR1 SGHRS and CDR2 YFSETQ. The DNA for the CDR3 is TGCGCCAGCAGCCGGACCCAGAACCGGTACAATGAGCAGTTCTTC. It codes for CASSRTQNRYNEQFF.

About this clone itself: At one end, the junction sequence differs from germline, possibly due to a read error. The chain combines TRBV10-3 with TRBJ2-7; TRBD1 matches 9 bases. Germline V gene sequence: CDR1 ENHRY, CDR2 SYGVKD. CDR3 length equals 15 residues. The CDR3 is CASSEQGASSYEQYF. As DNA, the CDR3 is TGTGCCAGCAGTGAACAGGGGGCCAGCTCTTACGAGCAGTACTTC.

The DNA of the CDR3 is TGTGCCAGCAGTCACGGGACTAGCGGGAGGGTGGAGCAGTACTTC. It is translated as CASSHGTSGRVEQYF. The chain combines TRBV7-9 with TRBJ2-5, with TRBD2 matching over 16 bases. V dropped 6 bases and J dropped 11; count of bases not matched to a gene: 9. CDR3 length: 15 amino acids. Germline V lookup: CDR1 SEHNR, CDR2 FQNEAQ (reference sequence).

The chain uses TRBV6-1 and TRBJ1-1; a possible D gene is TRBD1 (6 bases). Per germline, CDR1 MNHNS and CDR2 SASEGT. CDR3 length: 12 amino acids. The V gene lost 6 bases and the J gene lost 3 bases, with 8 bases spanning the gap. CDR3 sequence reads: CASRNRDTEAFF. The CDR3 DNA sequence: TGTGCCAGCAGGAACAGGGACACTGAAGCTTTCTTT.

This clone has only a few counts. The gene calls are TRBV10-1 and TRBJ2-1; TRBD2 might be the D (5 bases). Between the trimmed V and J ends, which lost 4 bases and 5 bases, there was a span of 9 bases. Germline-derived CDR1 and CDR2 are WNHNN and SYGVQD (reference sequence). CDR3 length: 13 residues. In DNA form, the CDR3 reads TGCGCCAGCAGTGTCGACTATAACAATGAGCAGTTCTTC. The encoded protein is CASSVDYNNEQFF.

The V gene is TRBV18, the J gene TRBJ1-3, with D maybe TRBD1 (5 bases). Germline CDR1 is KGHSH and CDR2 is LQKENI. Trimming pared 3 bases from V and 0 bases from J, leaving 12 bases between. CDR3 length: 16 amino acids. The CDR3 reads CASSPVRAYSGNTIYF. CDR3 sequence (DNA): TGTGCCAGCTCACCGGTCAGGGCATACTCTGGAAACACCATATATTTT.

The genes are TRBV15 and TRBJ1-1; 7 bases match TRBD1. The V gene's germline CDR1 is LNHNV and CDR2 YYDKDF (reference sequence). Trimming at V came to 3 bases and at J to 4 bases, leaving 20 bases not matched to a gene. CDR3 size: 19 residues. CDR3 loop: CATSRDNKQGPYTSTEAFF. Here the CDR3 DNA reads TGTGCCACCAGCAGGGATAATAAACAGGGGCCGTATACCAGCACTGAAGCTTTCTTT.

The chain joins TRBV28 to TRBJ2-3; weak D call: TRBD2 (6 bases). The CDR3 has 13 amino acids. CDR1 is MDHEN, CDR2 SYDVKM, per germline. Trimming removed 3 bases from V and 3 bases from J, with 7 bases in between. CDR3 DNA: TGTGCCAGCAGTTTCGGAGGGACAGATACGCAGTATTTT. Amino acid sequence: CASSFGGTDTQYF.

In this sample, this clone turned up many times. V usage is TRBV27 and J usage is TRBJ2-7; D possibly corresponds to TRBD2 (5 bases). The ends were cut back, 6 bases at V and 0 bases at J, with 21 bases in the middle. The length of the CDR3 is 17 residues. CDR1 is MNHEY and CDR2 is SMNVEV in the germline V gene (reference sequence). The DNA for the CDR3 is TGTGCCAGCAGCCCAATACGGACGTACGAGGGCTCCTACGAGCAGTACTTC. Translated: CASSPIRTYEGSYEQYF.

The rearrangement uses TRBV9 and TRBJ2-3; 7 bases are shared with TRBD1. This CDR3 has 15 amino acids. V was pared by 3 bases and J by 2 bases, with 6 bases of the junction left unmatched. CDR1 is SGDLS, CDR2 YYNGEE, per germline. The CDR3 nucleotides read TGTGCCAGCAGCGCTAGGGACAGTTTCACAGATACGCAGTATTTT. Protein sequence: CASSARDSFTDTQYF. The variable domain in full, completed from reference TRBV9 and TRBJ2-3, reads DSGVTQTPKHLITATGQRVTLRCSPRSGDLSVYWYQQSLDQGLQFLIQYYNGEERAKGNILERFSAQQFPDLHSELNLSSLELGDSALYFCASSARDSFTDTQYFGPGTRLTVL.

In this sample, this clone turned up a few times. V gene TRBV30 combines with J gene TRBJ1-5; no clear D. Deletions cut 3 bases from V and 3 bases from J, with 15 bases between. Germline CDR1 GTSNPN, CDR2 SVGIG (reference sequence). The length of the CDR3 is 15 residues. The CDR3 coding sequence is TGTGCCTGGAGCTCCGACGGCGTGGTCAATCAGCCCCAGCATTTT. As protein: CAWSSDGVVNQPQHF.

This sequence joins TRBV2 and TRBJ2-7, with 7 bases lining up with TRBD2. CDR1 and CDR2 (germline): SNHLY, FYNNEI. The CDR3 contains 13 residues. Losses at the gene ends were 4 bases for V and 4 bases for J; bases not matched to a gene: 4. CDR3 protein: CASSGAGRYEQYF. The CDR3, as DNA: TGTGCCAGCAGTGGAGCGGGAAGGTACGAGCAGTACTTC.

This clone appeared once. V gene TRBV11-3 combines with J gene TRBJ2-1; TRBD1 agrees at 7 bases. The CDR3 runs 15 residues. Germline trimming cut 0 bases from V and 2 bases from J; bases unmatched to any gene: 1. Per the germline V gene, CDR1 is SGHNT and CDR2 is YENEEA. As DNA, the CDR3 is TGTGCCAGCAGCTTAGAAGGGGGCGCCTACAATGAGCAGTTCTTC. Translating it yields CASSLEGGAYNEQFF.